The rows below give T cell receptor beta chains drawn from one sample of a study of OX40 agonist ivuxolimab in advanced cancers. Here immunoSEQ multiplex PCR was the method, and the copy in TCRdb shows in-frame clones only, minus some. The table has 60,000 to 65,000 clones, roughly 89% seen once. The sample here was CD4+ or CD8+ T cells sorted from blood, taken in a trial of the OX40 agonist ivuxolimab. All receptors derive from an adult with an advanced solid tumor such as melanoma, head and neck, liver or kidney cancer. CDR3s include the opening cysteine and the closing phenylalanine or tryptophan. A D gene is named only where the DNA matches it firmly. The size entry is marked missing in some rows and otherwise reads once, few, many or a size class.

D gene	V gene	clone size	J gene	CDR3 DNA	CDR3 protein
.	TRBV7-9	.	TRBJ2-1	TGTGCCAGCAGCGGCCTCGTCCATGAGCAGTTCTTC	CASSGLVHEQFF
.	TRBV6-1	.	TRBJ1-6	TGTGCCAGCAGTGAAACCCCCCAGGGGTTCATATCACCCCTCCACTTT	CASSETPQGFISPLHF
.	TRBV19	.	TRBJ2-7	TGTGCCAGTAGTTGGGGTTACGAGCAGTACTTC	CASSWGYEQYF
.	TRBV13	once	TRBJ2-3	TGTGCCAGCAGCTCTACAGATTTTGGCACAGATACGCAGTATTTT	CASSSTDFGTDTQYF
.	TRBV9	.	TRBJ2-7	TGTGCCAGCAGCGTAGCTCAAAGCGAGCAGTACTTC	CASSVAQSEQYF
.	TRBV29-1	.	TRBJ1-1	TGCAGCGGTACATTGAACACTGAAGCTTTCTTT	CSGTLNTEAFF
.	TRBV19	few	TRBJ1-1	TGTGCCAGTAGTATTCGACAGGAAGCTTTCTTT	CASSIRQEAFF
.	TRBV19	.	TRBJ1-1	TGTGCCAGTAATTTCCGGGGCACTGAAGCTTTCTTT	CASNFRGTEAFF
TRBD2	TRBV9	once	TRBJ2-3	TGTGCCAGCAGCCCCCGGGGTAGCGGGAGGTATGCAGATACGCAGTATTTT	CASSPRGSGRYADTQYF
TRBD2	TRBV6-1	.	TRBJ2-7	TGTGCCAGCAGTGAGGGAGTAGCGGGGGTTTACGAGCAGTACTTC	CASSEGVAGVYEQYF
TRBD2	TRBV9	.	TRBJ2-7	TGTGCCAGCAGCCCCTGGGGGGGATACGAGCAGTACTTC	CASSPWGGYEQYF
.	TRBV9	.	TRBJ2-7	TGTGCCAGCAGCTCTGGGACTTTATACGAGCAGTACTTC	CASSSGTLYEQYF
TRBD1	TRBV5-3	once	TRBJ1-1	TGTGCCAGAAGCTGGGTTCTAGGACAGGGAAGCACTGAAGCTTTCTTT	CARSWVLGQGSTEAFF
.	TRBV11-3	once	TRBJ2-1	TGTGCCAGCAGCCCGCGGCCAACTAATGAGCAGTTCTTC	CASSPRPTNEQFF
TRBD2	TRBV5-1	few	TRBJ2-7	TGCGCCAGCAGCTTGTTTAGCGGGGGCTCCTACGAGCAGTACTTC	CASSLFSGGSYEQYF
TRBD2	TRBV27	.	TRBJ2-4	TGTGCCAGCACCGGGACTAGCGGGAGAAGAGGGCGAACAAACATTCAGTACTTC	CASTGTSGRRGRTNIQYF
.	TRBV7-9	.	TRBJ1-1	TGTGCCAGCAGCCATACAGACACGAAGAACACTGAAGCTTTCTTT	CASSHTDTKNTEAFF
TRBD1	TRBV5-4	.	TRBJ2-5	TGTGCCAGCAGCACGGAGGACAGGGGATCATACGAGACCCAGTACTTC	CASSTEDRGSYETQYF
TRBD2	TRBV9	few	TRBJ2-1	TGTGCCAGCAGCTCACGGGGAGGGGAGGGCCTCTACAATGAGCAGTTCTTC	CASSSRGGEGLYNEQFF
.	TRBV12-5	.	TRBJ2-3	TGTGCTAGTGCTCGAACGACAGATACGCAGTATTTT	CASARTTDTQYF
TRBD2	TRBV2	.	TRBJ2-1	TGTGCCAGCCCCCATACTAGCGGGAGGGAGGCCTACAATGAGCAGTTCTTC	CASPHTSGREAYNEQFF
.	TRBV11-2	.	TRBJ2-7	TGTGCCAGCAGCTTAGAACCTCGGCTCGGATACGAGCAGTACTTC	CASSLEPRLGYEQYF
.	TRBV19	.	TRBJ1-1	TGTGCCACCCTTGGAGGGGGCACTGAAGCTTTCTTT	CATLGGGTEAFF
TRBD2	TRBV19	.	TRBJ2-1	TGTGCCAGTAGGTCCCAGAGGGCTAGCGGAAACAATGAGCAGTTCTTC	CASRSQRASGNNEQFF
TRBD1	TRBV11-2	.	TRBJ2-1	TGTGCCAGCAGTGATGTCGACGTGACAGGGGTTAATGAGCAGTTCTTC	CASSDVDVTGVNEQFF
.	TRBV13	.	TRBJ2-5	TGTGCCAGCAGCTTAGAGGGGGGACAGCAAGAGACCCAGTACTTC	CASSLEGGQQETQYF
.	TRBV21-1	.	TRBJ2-7	TGTGCCAGCATTCAACAGGGGGTGAACGAGCAGTACTTC	CASIQQGVNEQYF
TRBD2	TRBV6-5	.	TRBJ2-5	TGTGCCAGCAGTTACTCGGCTAGCGGCTCCCAAGAGACCCAGTACTTC	CASSYSASGSQETQYF
TRBD1	TRBV29-1	.	TRBJ2-3	TGCAGCGTTGAGGGCAGGGGGCGCCCCGGAACAGATACGCAGTATTTT	CSVEGRGRPGTDTQYF
TRBD2	TRBV7-3	.	TRBJ2-5	TGTGCCAGCAGCGACGGGGGGCAAGAGACCCAGTACTTC	CASSDGGQETQYF
.	TRBV7-9	few	TRBJ1-5	TGTGCCAGCAGCTTAGTGGGAAGCAATCAGCCCCAGCATTTT	CASSLVGSNQPQHF
TRBD1	TRBV27	many	TRBJ2-2	TGTGCCAGCAGCGGACAGGGGAACACCGGGGAGCTGTTTTTT	CASSGQGNTGELFF
.	TRBV5-1	few	TRBJ1-5	TGCGCCAGCAGCTTGAGTAGCAATCAGCCCCAGCATTTT	CASSLSSNQPQHF
.	TRBV5-1	once	TRBJ1-1	TGCGCCAGCAGCCGGACAGTTCCTGGGGACACTGAAGCTTTCTTT	CASSRTVPGDTEAFF
.	TRBV7-9	.	TRBJ2-3	TGTGCCAGCAAATACAGCACAGATACGCAGTATTTT	CASKYSTDTQYF
.	TRBV7-9	.	TRBJ1-4	TGTGCCAGCATGGGGGCGGCTAATGAAAAACTGTTTTTT	CASMGAANEKLFF
.	TRBV7-9	few	TRBJ1-5	TGTGCCAGCAGCTTAGCACAAGGACAGATCAATCAGCCCCAGCATTTT	CASSLAQGQINQPQHF
TRBD1	TRBV6-6	few	TRBJ2-5	TGTGCCAGCAGCCACCCGACAGGGACAAAAGAGACCCAGTACTTC	CASSHPTGTKETQYF
TRBD1	TRBV15	.	TRBJ1-2	TGTGCCACCAGCATGGACAGGGTCTATGGCTACACCTTC	CATSMDRVYGYTF
.	TRBV11-2	.	TRBJ2-5	TGTGCCAGCAGCTTATTTTCCGTTGCTACAGAGGAGACCCAGTACTTC	CASSLFSVATEETQYF
TRBD1	TRBV6-5	.	TRBJ2-1	TGTGCCAGCAGTTACTCGGCAGGGGGCCATGAGCAGTTCTTC	CASSYSAGGHEQFF
TRBD1	TRBV30	.	TRBJ2-7	TGTGCCTGGAGTTTCACAGGGGGCTTCTACGAGCAGTACTTC	CAWSFTGGFYEQYF
.	TRBV7-9	.	TRBJ2-7	TGTGCCAGCAGCTTAGGTCCTGGTCCGGGTTCCTACGAGCAGTACTTC	CASSLGPGPGSYEQYF
.	TRBV27	.	TRBJ2-2	TGTGCCAGCAGTTTAAGTTGGGGGCTGGCCGGGGAGCTGTTTTTT	CASSLSWGLAGELFF
.	TRBV10-1	.	TRBJ1-6	TGCGCCAGCAGTGAGCCCGGGTCAGCCCTCCACTTT	CASSEPGSALHF
TRBD2	TRBV10-1	.	TRBJ2-1	TGCGCCAGCGGTCCTAGCGGGGCCTCCTACAATGAGCAGTTCTTC	CASGPSGASYNEQFF
.	TRBV7-9	once	TRBJ1-4	TGTGCCAGCAGCCCAGTCCGGGGAGAAAAACTGTTTTTT	CASSPVRGEKLFF
.	TRBV25-1	.	TRBJ2-1	TGTGCCAGCAAGGTGGACCACTCCTACAATGAGCAGTTCTTC	CASKVDHSYNEQFF
TRBD2	TRBV27	.	TRBJ2-1	TGTGCCAGCAGTTCGACTAGCGGTGTTGAGCAGTTCTTC	CASSSTSGVEQFF
.	TRBV7-9	once	TRBJ2-7	TGTGCCAGCAGCTTAGAACAGTTCTACGAGCAGTACTTC	CASSLEQFYEQYF
.	TRBV27	.	TRBJ2-5	TGTGCCAGCCGCCAGGCAGAGACCCAGTACTTC	CASRQAETQYF
.	TRBV9	.	TRBJ2-2	TGTGCCAGCAGCGTAGGCGGCTACACCGGGGAGCTGTTTTTT	CASSVGGYTGELFF
TRBD1	TRBV2	.	TRBJ2-1	TGTGCCAGCAGGGGGACAGACCCGAACAATGAGCAGTTCTTC	CASRGTDPNNEQFF